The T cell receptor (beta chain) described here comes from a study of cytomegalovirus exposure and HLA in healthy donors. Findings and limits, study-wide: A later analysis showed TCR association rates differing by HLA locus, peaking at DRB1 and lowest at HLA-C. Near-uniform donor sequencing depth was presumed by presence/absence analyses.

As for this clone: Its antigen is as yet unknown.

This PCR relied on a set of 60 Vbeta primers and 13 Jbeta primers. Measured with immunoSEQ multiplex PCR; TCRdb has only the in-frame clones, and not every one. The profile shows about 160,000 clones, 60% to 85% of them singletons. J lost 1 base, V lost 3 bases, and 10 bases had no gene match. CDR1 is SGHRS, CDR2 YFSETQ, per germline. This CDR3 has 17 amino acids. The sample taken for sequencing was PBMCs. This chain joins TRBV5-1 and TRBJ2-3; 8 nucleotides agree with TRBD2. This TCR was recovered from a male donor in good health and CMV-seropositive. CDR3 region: CASSSGGTTKGTDTQYF. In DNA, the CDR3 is TGCGCCAGCAGCTCGGGGGGGACTACCAAGGGCACAGATACGCAGTATTTT.